These 27 T cell receptor beta chains were sequenced from one sample in a study of CD8 T cells in Susac syndrome. Reverse transcription of 0.5 to 1 ug RNA was carried out with random hexamers. A single record per CDR3 protein comes from TCRdb applying MiXCR to the immunoSEQ multiplex PCR reads. The data contain 50,000 or so distinct CDR3 sequences, around 93% of them singletons. The sample taken for sequencing was CD8+ T cells from PBMCs. The receptors originated from a human donor with multiple sclerosis.

The CDR3: CASSYSLNTEAFF. CDR3 sequence (DNA): TGTGCCAGTAGTTACAGCCTGAACACTGAAGCTTTCTTT. The rearrangement links TRBV19 to TRBJ1-1; D is uncertain. The CDR3 contains 13 residues. Germline V CDR1 and CDR2: LNHDA, SQIVND (reference sequence). Trimming left V 5 bases short and J 0 bases short, with 7 bases between.

The chain carries TRBV3-1 and TRBJ2-6, with D maybe TRBD1 (6 bases). CDR3 length: 17 residues. Germline lookup yields CDR1 LGHDT and CDR2 YNNKEL (reference sequence). V lost 0 bases to trimming and J lost 0 bases, with 9 bases between them. The CDR3 DNA reads as TGTGCCAGCAGCCAAGATGGGACAAACTCTGGGGCCAACGTCCTGACTTTC. This encodes CASSQDGTNSGANVLTF.

The V and J genes are TRBV27 and TRBJ2-7, with TRBD2 as a possible D gene (5 bases). Germline V gene lookup returns CDR1 MNHEY and CDR2 SMNVEV (reference sequence). Trimming removed 8 bases at V and 6 bases at J, with 20 bases between. CDR3 length equals 14 residues. CDR3 region: CASSQTRTFLEQYF. CDR3 sequence (DNA): TGTGCCAGCTCCCAGACCCGGACTTTCCTCGAGCAGTACTTC.

The V and J genes are TRBV6-5 and TRBJ1-2; D is perhaps TRBD1 (6 bases). V was trimmed by 0 bases and J by 1 base, leaving 18 bases between them. Germline assignment: CDR1 MNHEY and CDR2 SVGAGI. The length of the CDR3 is 18 residues. CDR3 loop: CASSYSTPMDSFNYGYTF. CDR3 nucleotide sequence: TGTGCCAGCAGTTACTCGACCCCGATGGACAGTTTTAACTATGGCTACACCTTC.

The J gene is TRBJ1-6, the V gene TRBV4-1; D not certain. V lost 1 base to trimming and J lost 8 bases, with 12 bases between them. The CDR3 contains 15 residues. In germline, CDR1 is MGHRA, CDR2 YSYEKL. Written as DNA, the CDR3 is TGCGCCAGCAGCCAAGGTGGCCCGCAGTATTCACCCCTCCACTTT. Its protein is CASSQGGPQYSPLHF.

This sequence joins TRBV4-1 and TRBJ2-5; no definite D call. The germline V gene encodes CDR1 MGHRA and CDR2 YSYEKL. V lost 0 bases to trimming and J lost 4 bases, with 12 bases between them. The CDR3 covers 15 residues. The CDR3 DNA sequence: TGCGCCAGCAGCCAAGACGGAGTGGATGGAGAGACCCAGTACTTC. Its protein product is CASSQDGVDGETQYF.

V and J are TRBV3-1 and TRBJ2-7; 8 nucleotides line up with TRBD1. This CDR3 has 16 residues. CDR1 is LGHDT, CDR2 YNNKEL, per germline (reference sequence). The J segment lost 4 bases and the V segment lost 1 base, leaving 9 bases of the junction unmatched. The CDR3 DNA reads as TGTGCCAGCAGCCAAGGTTCCCGGACAGGGATTTACGAGCAGTACTTC. It yields the protein CASSQGSRTGIYEQYF.

This chain links TRBV7-2 with TRBJ1-2; D call uncertain. Trimming took off 5 bases at V and 0 bases at J, with 13 bases between the two ends. This CDR3 has 15 amino acids. The germline gives CDR1 SGHTA, CDR2 FQGNSA. In nucleotides, the CDR3 is TGTGCCAGCAGCCCTACCCCCACGCCTAACTATGGCTACACCTTC. Protein: CASSPTPTPNYGYTF.

The chain couples TRBV4-1 to TRBJ2-2; possibly TRBD2 for D (6 bases). The CDR3 is 15 residues long. Germline CDR1 MGHRA, CDR2 YSYEKL. Trimming left V 2 bases short and J 6 bases short, with 13 bases between. As DNA, the CDR3 is TGCGCCAGCAGCCAATTCGGGGGTAGGGCCGGGGAGCTGTTTTTT. This gives the protein CASSQFGGRAGELFF.

The gene calls are TRBV2 and TRBJ2-7; D remains ambiguous. The CDR3 is made up of 14 amino acids. V lost 0 bases, J lost 3 bases, and 9 bases lay in between. Germline assignment: CDR1 SNHLY and CDR2 FYNNEI. The CDR3 reads CASSEAFSGYEQYF. CDR3 DNA: TGTGCCAGCAGTGAAGCGTTTTCCGGCTACGAGCAGTACTTC.

This chain connects TRBV7-9 to TRBJ1-1; D is uncertain. The CDR3 totals 17 residues. Trimming removed 1 base from V and 0 bases from J, with 15 bases in between. The germline gives CDR1 SEHNR, CDR2 FQNEAQ (reference sequence). CDR3 nucleotides: TGTGCCAGCAGCTTAGTGGTTGGGAAACTCCTGAACACTGAAGCTTTCTTT. Protein sequence: CASSLVVGKLLNTEAFF.

V is TRBV5-4 and J is TRBJ1-2, with TRBD1 matching over 11 bases. The junction had 4 bases not matched to a gene; V was cut back by 0 bases and J by 6 bases. The germline gives CDR1 SGHNT, CDR2 YYREEE (reference sequence). There are 15 residues in the CDR3. CDR3 in amino acids: CASSLDGQGANGYTF. The CDR3 region has the DNA TGTGCCAGCAGCTTGGATGGACAGGGGGCGAATGGCTACACCTTC.

This chain connects TRBV7-9 to TRBJ1-2; possible D gene TRBD1, 5 bases. The germline V gene encodes CDR1 SEHNR and CDR2 FQNEAQ (reference sequence). The V end lost 1 base, the J end lost 6 bases, and 12 bases lay between the germline ends. This CDR3 region has 14 residues. This chain's CDR3 is CASSLDPGRHGYTF. The CDR3 DNA sequence: TGTGCCAGCAGCTTAGATCCGGGACGTCATGGCTACACCTTC. The variable domain in full, with the rest retrieved from reference TRBV7-9 and TRBJ1-2, is DTGVSQNPRHKITKRGQNVTFRCDPISEHNRLYWYRQTLGQGPEFLTYFQNEAQLEKSRLLSDRFSAERPKGSFSTLEIQRTEQGDSAMYLCASSLDPGRHGYTFGSGTRLTVV.

This sequence joins TRBV6-5 and TRBJ2-7; tentatively, D is TRBD1 (5 bases). V was clipped by 10 bases and J by 4 bases, with 11 bases between them. Germline lookup yields CDR1 MNHEY and CDR2 SVGAGI. The length of the CDR3 is 11 residues. The CDR3 loop is CATRAGYEQYF. The CDR3 DNA reads TGTGCCACCCGGGCAGGGTACGAGCAGTACTTC.

A few counts support this clonotype. The chain joins TRBV27 to TRBJ2-7; TRBD1 matches 7 bases. Looked up from germline, CDR1 is MNHEY and CDR2 is SMNVEV (reference sequence). Trimming took 8 bases from V and 9 from J; bases not matched to a gene: 16. The CDR3 is 14 residues long. CDR3 in DNA: TGTGCCAGCGGAAATGCCCCGGGACAGTACCCGCAGTACTTC. Its translation is CASGNAPGQYPQYF.

This clonotype was recorded only once. The chain is built from TRBV6-2 or TRBV6-3 and TRBJ1-4, with D unclear. V shed 6 bases and J shed 2 bases, with 10 bases lying between them. The CDR3 length is 14 residues. CDR1 MNHEY and CDR2 SVGEGT come from the germline V gene. Here the CDR3 DNA reads TGTGCCAGCAGGCCCGAATGGACTAATGAAAAACTGTTTTTT. It encodes CASRPEWTNEKLFF.

The chain combines TRBV14 with TRBJ2-1, with 9 positions matching TRBD2. Germline assignment: CDR1 SGHDN and CDR2 FVKESK. The V and J ends lost 6 bases and 7 bases, in that order; junction bases with no gene match: 10. This CDR3 spans 15 amino acids. The CDR3 reads CASSQIAGVGNEQFF. The DNA for the CDR3 is TGTGCCAGCAGTCAAATAGCGGGGGTAGGGAATGAGCAGTTCTTC.

V usage is TRBV12-3 or TRBV12-4 and J usage is TRBJ1-1, with 7 bases fitting TRBD1. The CDR3 extends over 15 amino acids. V shed 2 bases and J 0 bases; nucleotides not matched to a gene: 3. The CDR3 region is CASSLRGLMNTEAFF. Here the CDR3 DNA reads TGTGCCAGCAGTTTAAGGGGGCTAATGAACACTGAAGCTTTCTTT.

The gene calls are TRBV19 and TRBJ1-1, with no clear D. V was clipped by 1 base and J by 9 bases, with 21 bases between them. The CDR3 sequence is 16 residues long. Germline CDR1 and CDR2: LNHDA and SQIVND (reference sequence). The CDR3 loop is CASSIALRYQIRQAFF. In nucleotides, the CDR3 is TGTGCCAGTAGTATAGCTCTTAGGTATCAAATACGCCAAGCTTTCTTT.

This chain uses TRBV6-4 with TRBJ2-2, with D maybe TRBD1 (5 bases). Germline CDR1 is MRHNA and CDR2 is SNTAGT. V was shortened by 1 base and J by 3 bases, with 6 bases between the two germline ends. CDR3 length: 14 amino acids. CDR3 nucleotides: TGTGCCAGCAGTGACTTACAGGACACCGGGGAGCTGTTTTTT. It translates to CASSDLQDTGELFF.

The genes are TRBV5-4 and TRBJ1-2; 7 nucleotides agree with TRBD1. The CDR3 runs 14 residues. V was pared by 3 bases and J by 3 bases, with 5 bases of the junction left unmatched. Looked up from germline, CDR1 is SGHNT and CDR2 is YYREEE (reference sequence). The CDR3 region has the DNA TGTGCCAGCAGCTCTCGGGACAGCTACTATGGCTACACCTTC. Protein product: CASSSRDSYYGYTF.

This clonotype was recorded only once. This rearrangement joins TRBV4-1 to TRBJ1-1; tentatively, D is TRBD1 (6 bases). This CDR3 contains 15 residues. CDR1 MGHRA and CDR2 YSYEKL come from the germline V gene. V gave up 0 bases and J gave up 5 bases, with 13 bases separating them. The CDR3 DNA follows: TGCGCCAGCAGCCAAGAGGGACATAAGGAAACTGAAGCTTTCTTT. Residues: CASSQEGHKETEAFF.

V usage is TRBV30 and J usage is TRBJ2-1; D is perhaps TRBD2 (7 bases). The CDR3 sequence is 14 residues long. CDR1 and CDR2 from the germline V gene are GTSNPN and SVGIG (reference sequence). The CDR3 reads CALKGGPIYNEQFF. CDR3 DNA: TGTGCGCTTAAGGGGGGGCCCATTTACAATGAGCAGTTCTTC.

The sample holds a few counts of this clonotype. The V call is TRBV30, the J call TRBJ2-2; the D gene could be TRBD1 or TRBD2 (5 bases each). V was pared by 0 bases and J by 5 bases, with 19 bases between. The germline gives CDR1 GTSNPN, CDR2 SVGIG (reference sequence). The CDR3 spans 17 residues. The CDR3, as DNA: TGTGCCTGGAGTGTACCGGTGGCAGGGTGGGGGACCGGGGAGCTGTTTTTT. Residues: CAWSVPVAGWGTGELFF.

The genes are TRBV11-2 and TRBJ2-3, with D perhaps matching TRBD2 (7 bases). CDR3 length: 16 residues. Trimming stripped 5 bases from V and 6 bases from J, with 21 bases between. Germline V gene data show CDR1 as SGHAT and CDR2 as FQNNGV. The CDR3 region is CASSTLGAGADDTQYF. DNA for the CDR3: TGTGCCAGCAGCACCCTAGGTGCGGGGGCGGACGATACGCAGTATTTT.

CDR3 sequence reads: CACSPTGNEKLFF. Written as DNA, the CDR3 is TGTGCCTGCTCCCCCACAGGGAATGAAAAACTGTTTTTT. This sequence joins TRBV30 and TRBJ1-4; D might be TRBD1 (6 bases). This CDR3 has 13 residues. From germline, CDR1 is GTSNPN and CDR2 SVGIG (reference sequence). V was pared by 6 bases and J by 5 bases, with 13 bases between.

The rearrangement links TRBV7-9 to TRBJ1-1; 7 nucleotides agree with TRBD1. This CDR3 comprises 15 residues. Germline V CDR1 and CDR2: SEHNR, FQNEAQ (reference sequence). The trim removed 5 bases at V and 5 bases at J, leaving 11 bases unmatched. The CDR3, as DNA: TGTGCCAGCAGCCTGGAAGGGGGCTATGCGACTGAAGCTTTCTTT. It yields the protein CASSLEGGYATEAFF.